This T cell receptor (beta chain) appears in the sequencing data of a study of molecular identifiers for immune sequencing clone quantification. Study overall: Replicate runs used RNA from 20,000 or 100,000 naive CD8 cells, which was split five ways into aliquots, and four of those aliquots were then sequenced.

There are 15 residues in the CDR3. Trimming removed 0 bases at V and 4 bases at J, with 15 bases between. The germline CDR1 and CDR2 sequences are DFQATT and SNEGSKA (reference sequence). Overall study results and limits: Over 97% of effector molecules, yet under 1% of naive-cell molecules, were held by clones above 20 RNA copies.

Naive CD8 T cells were sorted as CD8+CD4-CCR7+CD45RA+. Previously described methods and listed TCR primers were employed for the bulk TCR libraries. Using its own MiXCR run on the PCR reads, TCRdb lists one record per CDR3 protein. This table holds some 650,000 distinct CDR3 sequences, 20% found once. This clonotype appeared many times. The antigen remains unidentified. The rearrangement links TRBV20-1 to TRBJ1-1, with a possible D match to TRBD1 (5 bases). This TCR was recovered from a human donor in good health. Some libraries in this study had Jurkat cell RNA spiked in. The source material was naive CD8+ T cells from blood, with Jurkat cell RNA spiked in. The subset here: FACS-sorted CD8+CD4-CCR7+CD45RA+ naive T cells. DNA of the CDR3: TGCAGTGCTAGAGAGGCGGACACTTGGAGCACTGAAGCTTTCTTT. Translating it yields CSAREADTWSTEAFF.